The entry below describes one TCR beta chain. In the original analysis: Reference gene primer amplification gave estimated nucleated cell counts. Using immunoSEQ multiplex PCR, the repertoire was profiled, and TCRdb retains in-frame clones only, with some absent. The V and J calls and clone size are taken from that table; D and trimming were inferred from the DNA. Among 130,000 to 150,000 clones listed, approximately 88% were seen once. The sample originates from a study of blood T cell repertoires in COVID-19. Study background: Sites across the United States, Italy and Spain contributed samples from acute and convalescent COVID-19. Sample material is recorded as cDNA or gDNA derived from T cells, B-cell-depleted T cells, or PBMCs.

Germline loops: CDR1 MDHEN, CDR2 SYDVKM. Trimming removed 3 bases from V and 1 base from J; junction bases left unmatched: 8. The CDR3 has 17 residues. The genes are TRBV28 and TRBJ1-1; 10 nucleotides line up with TRBD1. The sample comprised peripheral blood. This receptor was taken from a human donor in a cohort sampled during active COVID-19. This CDR3 is CASSFGTGAVWNTEAFF. The DNA of the CDR3 is TGTGCCAGCAGTTTTGGGACAGGGGCCGTTTGGAACACTGAAGCTTTCTTT. The full variable domain, rest sourced from reference TRBV28 and TRBJ1-1, is DVKVTQSSRYLVKRTGEKVFLECVQDMDHENMFWYRQDPGLGLRLIYFSYDVKMKEKGDIPEGYSVSREKKERFSLILESASTNQTSMYLCASSFGTGAVWNTEAFFGQGTRLTVV.